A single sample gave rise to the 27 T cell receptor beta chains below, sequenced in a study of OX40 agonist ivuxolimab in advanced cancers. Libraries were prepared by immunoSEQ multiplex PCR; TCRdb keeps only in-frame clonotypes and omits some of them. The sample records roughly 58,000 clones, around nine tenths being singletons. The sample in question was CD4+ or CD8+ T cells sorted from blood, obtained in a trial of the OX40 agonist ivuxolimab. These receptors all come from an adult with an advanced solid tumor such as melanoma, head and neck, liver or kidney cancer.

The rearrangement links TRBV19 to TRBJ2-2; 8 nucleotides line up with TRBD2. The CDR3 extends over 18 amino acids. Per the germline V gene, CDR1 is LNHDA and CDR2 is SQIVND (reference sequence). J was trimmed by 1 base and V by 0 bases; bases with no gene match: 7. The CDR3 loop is CASSIEGPGTRNTGELFF. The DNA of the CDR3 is TGTGCCAGTAGTATAGAGGGTCCCGGGACTAGGAACACCGGGGAGCTGTTTTTT.

CDR3 sequence (DNA): TGTGCCAGCAGCGTAGATCTTGGACCCCAAGAGACCCAGTACTTC. It yields the protein CASSVDLGPQETQYF. The chain couples TRBV9 to TRBJ2-5; D gene uncertain. V was pared by 0 bases and J by 1 base, with 10 bases between. Germline-derived CDR1 and CDR2 are SGDLS and YYNGEE. CDR3 size: 15 residues.

CDR3 sequence (DNA): TGTGCCAGCAGCTCCCCGAGACTAGCGGGAGGTGCGGAAGAGACCCAGTACTTC. Protein product: CASSSPRLAGGAEETQYF. The chain has TRBV5-6 and TRBJ2-5; 13 positions match TRBD2. The CDR3 has 18 residues. Germline V gene lookup returns CDR1 SGHDT and CDR2 YYEEEE. J was trimmed by 3 bases and V by 3 bases; bases with no gene match: 11. Using reference TRBV5-6 and TRBJ2-5 for the parts outside the CDR3, the full variable domain is DAGVTQSPTHLIKTRGQQVTLRCSPKSGHDTVSWYQQALGQGPQFIFQYYEEEERQRGNFPDRFSGHQFPNYSSELNVNALLLGDSALYLCASSSPRLAGGAEETQYFGPGTRLLVL.

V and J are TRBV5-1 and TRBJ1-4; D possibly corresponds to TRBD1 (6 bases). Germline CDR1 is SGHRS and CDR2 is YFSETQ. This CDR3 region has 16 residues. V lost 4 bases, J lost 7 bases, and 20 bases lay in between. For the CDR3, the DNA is TGCGCCAGCAGCCTGACCGGGACACCGCTTGCTGAAAAACTGTTTTTT. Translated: CASSLTGTPLAEKLFF.

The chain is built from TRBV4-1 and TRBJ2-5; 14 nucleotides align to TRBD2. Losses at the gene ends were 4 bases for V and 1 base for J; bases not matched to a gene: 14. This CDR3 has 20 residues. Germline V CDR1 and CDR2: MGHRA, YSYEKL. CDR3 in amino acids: CASSPRRGTSGGGSQETQYF. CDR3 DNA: TGCGCCAGCAGCCCCCGAAGGGGGACTAGCGGGGGCGGTTCCCAAGAGACCCAGTACTTC.

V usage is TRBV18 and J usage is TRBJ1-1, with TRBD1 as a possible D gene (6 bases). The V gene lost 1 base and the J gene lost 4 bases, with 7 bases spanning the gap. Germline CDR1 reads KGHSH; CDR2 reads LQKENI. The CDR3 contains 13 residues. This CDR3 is CASSPRGRTEAFF. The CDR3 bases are TGTGCCAGCTCACCACGGGGGCGCACTGAAGCTTTCTTT.

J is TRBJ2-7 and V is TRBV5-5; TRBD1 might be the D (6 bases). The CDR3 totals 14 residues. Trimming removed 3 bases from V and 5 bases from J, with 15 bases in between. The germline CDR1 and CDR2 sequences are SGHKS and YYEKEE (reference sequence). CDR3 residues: CASSSRPGDNEQYF. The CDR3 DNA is TGTGCCAGCAGCTCGCGGCCCGGGGACAACGAGCAGTACTTC.

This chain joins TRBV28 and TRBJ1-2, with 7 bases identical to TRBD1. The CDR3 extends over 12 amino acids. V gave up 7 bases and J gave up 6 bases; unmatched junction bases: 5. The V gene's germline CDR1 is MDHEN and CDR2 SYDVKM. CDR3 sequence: CASTVTGNGYTF. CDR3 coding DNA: TGTGCCAGCACTGTGACAGGGAATGGCTACACCTTC.

The CDR3 here is CASSQEGLGPETQYF. CDR3 sequence (DNA): TGCGCCAGCAGCCAAGAAGGGCTAGGGCCTGAGACCCAGTACTTC. The chain employs TRBV4-1 and TRBJ2-5; D unclear. The CDR3 loop spans 15 amino acids. Germline V gene lookup returns CDR1 MGHRA and CDR2 YSYEKL. V shed 0 bases and J shed 5 bases, with 13 bases lying between them.

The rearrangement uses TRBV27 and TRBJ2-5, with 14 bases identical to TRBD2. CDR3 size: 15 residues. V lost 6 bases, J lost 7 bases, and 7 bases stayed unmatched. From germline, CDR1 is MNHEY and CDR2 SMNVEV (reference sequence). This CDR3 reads CASSRTSGGIGTQYF. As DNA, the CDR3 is TGTGCCAGCAGCCGGACTAGCGGGGGGATTGGGACCCAGTACTTC.

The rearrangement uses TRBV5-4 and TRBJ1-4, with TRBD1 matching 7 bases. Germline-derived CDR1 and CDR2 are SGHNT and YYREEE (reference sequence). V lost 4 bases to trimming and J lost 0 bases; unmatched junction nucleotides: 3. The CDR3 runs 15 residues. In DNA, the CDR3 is TGTGCCAGCAGCCGAGGGGGCCCAACTAATGAAAAACTGTTTTTT. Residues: CASSRGGPTNEKLFF.

Here the CDR3 reads CASSPLGQLMGEAFF. Written as DNA, the CDR3 is TGTGCCAGTAGCCCTCTTGGTCAGCTCATGGGTGAAGCTTTCTTT. The V and J genes are TRBV19 and TRBJ1-1; D is undetermined. There are 15 residues in the CDR3. Germline-derived CDR1 and CDR2 are LNHDA and SQIVND (reference sequence). The V and J ends lost 6 bases and 7 bases respectively, with 21 bases between them. Full variable domain (rest looked up from reference TRBV19 and TRBJ1-1): DGGITQSPKYLFRKEGQNVTLSCEQNLNHDAMYWYRQDPGQGLRLIYYSQIVNDFQKGDIAEGYSVSREKKESFPLTVTSAQKNPTAFYLCASSPLGQLMGEAFFGQGTRLTVV.

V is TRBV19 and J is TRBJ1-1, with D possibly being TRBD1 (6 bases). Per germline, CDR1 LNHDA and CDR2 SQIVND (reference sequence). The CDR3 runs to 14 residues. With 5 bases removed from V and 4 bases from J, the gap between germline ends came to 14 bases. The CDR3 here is CASSAGARGTEAFF. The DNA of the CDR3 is TGTGCCAGTAGTGCGGGGGCGAGGGGCACTGAAGCTTTCTTT. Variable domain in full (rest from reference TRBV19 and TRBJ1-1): DGGITQSPKYLFRKEGQNVTLSCEQNLNHDAMYWYRQDPGQGLRLIYYSQIVNDFQKGDIAEGYSVSREKKESFPLTVTSAQKNPTAFYLCASSAGARGTEAFFGQGTRLTVV.

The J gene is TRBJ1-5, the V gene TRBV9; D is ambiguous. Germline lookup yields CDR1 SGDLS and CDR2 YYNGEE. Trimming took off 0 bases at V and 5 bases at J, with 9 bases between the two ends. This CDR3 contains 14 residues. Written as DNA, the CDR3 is TGTGCCAGCAGCGTAGCTCCACAAGATCAGCCCCAGCATTTT. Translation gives CASSVAPQDQPQHF.

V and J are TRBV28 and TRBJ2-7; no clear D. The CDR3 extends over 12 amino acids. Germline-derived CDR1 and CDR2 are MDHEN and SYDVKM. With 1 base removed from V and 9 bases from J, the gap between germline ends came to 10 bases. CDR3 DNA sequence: TGTGCCAGCAGTTTATATGGGGATGCGCAGTACTTC. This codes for CASSLYGDAQYF.

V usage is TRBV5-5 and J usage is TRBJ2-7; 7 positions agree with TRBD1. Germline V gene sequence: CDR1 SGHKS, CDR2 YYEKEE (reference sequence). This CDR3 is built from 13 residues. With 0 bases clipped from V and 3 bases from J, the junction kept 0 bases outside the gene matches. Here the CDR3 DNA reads TGTGCCAGCAGCTTGGACAGGGGCTACGAGCAGTACTTC. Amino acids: CASSLDRGYEQYF.

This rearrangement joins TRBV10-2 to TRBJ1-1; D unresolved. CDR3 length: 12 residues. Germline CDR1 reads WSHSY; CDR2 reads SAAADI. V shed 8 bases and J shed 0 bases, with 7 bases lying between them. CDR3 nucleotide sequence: TGCGCCAGCTGTAATATGAACACTGAAGCTTTCTTT. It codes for CASCNMNTEAFF.

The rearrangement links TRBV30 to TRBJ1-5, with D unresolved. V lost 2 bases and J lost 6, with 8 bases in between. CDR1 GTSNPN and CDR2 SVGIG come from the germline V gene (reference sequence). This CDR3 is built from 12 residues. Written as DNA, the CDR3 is TGTGCCTGGAGTCTTCCCCGTCAGCCCCAGCATTTT. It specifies CAWSLPRQPQHF. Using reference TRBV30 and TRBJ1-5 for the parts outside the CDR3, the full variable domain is SQTIHQWPATLVQPVGSPLSLECTVEGTSNPNLYWYRQAAGRGLQLLFYSVGIGQISSEVPQNLSASRPQDRQFILSSKKLLLSDSGFYLCAWSLPRQPQHFGDGTRLSIL.

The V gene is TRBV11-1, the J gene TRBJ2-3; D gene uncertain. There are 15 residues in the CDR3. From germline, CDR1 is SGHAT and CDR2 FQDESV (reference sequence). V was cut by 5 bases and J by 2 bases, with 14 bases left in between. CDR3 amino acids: CASSPRALNTDTQYF. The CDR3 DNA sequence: TGTGCCAGCAGCCCTCGGGCCCTCAACACAGATACGCAGTATTTT.

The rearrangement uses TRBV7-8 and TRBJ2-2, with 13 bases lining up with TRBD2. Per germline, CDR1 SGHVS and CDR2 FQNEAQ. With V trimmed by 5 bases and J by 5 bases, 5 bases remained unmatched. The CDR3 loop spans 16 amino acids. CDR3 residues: CASSKILAGGTGELFF. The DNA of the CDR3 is TGTGCCAGCAGCAAGATACTAGCGGGGGGGACCGGGGAGCTGTTTTTT.

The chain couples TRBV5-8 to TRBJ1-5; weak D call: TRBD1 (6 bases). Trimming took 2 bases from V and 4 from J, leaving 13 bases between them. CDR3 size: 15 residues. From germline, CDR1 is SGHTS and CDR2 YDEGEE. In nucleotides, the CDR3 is TGTGCCAGCAGCTTCGGAGGACAGCATAATCAGCCCCAGCATTTT. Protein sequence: CASSFGGQHNQPQHF.

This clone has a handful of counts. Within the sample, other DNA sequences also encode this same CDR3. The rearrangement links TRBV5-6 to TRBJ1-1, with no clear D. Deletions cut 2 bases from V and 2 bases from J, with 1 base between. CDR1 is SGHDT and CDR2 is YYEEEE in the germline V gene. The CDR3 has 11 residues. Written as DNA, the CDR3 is TGTGCCAGCAGCTTAAACACTGAAGCTTTCTTT. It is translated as CASSLNTEAFF.

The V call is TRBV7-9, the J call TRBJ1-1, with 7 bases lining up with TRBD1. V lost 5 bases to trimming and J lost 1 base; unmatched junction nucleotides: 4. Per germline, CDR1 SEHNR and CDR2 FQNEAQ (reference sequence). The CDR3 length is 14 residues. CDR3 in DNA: TGTGCCAGCAGCCCGGACAGGCGGAACACTGAAGCTTTCTTT. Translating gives CASSPDRRNTEAFF.

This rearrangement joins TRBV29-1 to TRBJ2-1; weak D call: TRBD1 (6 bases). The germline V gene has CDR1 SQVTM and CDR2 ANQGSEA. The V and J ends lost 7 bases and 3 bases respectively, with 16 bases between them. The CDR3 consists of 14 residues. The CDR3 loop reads CSGDTGSGYNEQFF. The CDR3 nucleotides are TGCAGCGGGGATACAGGGAGTGGCTACAATGAGCAGTTCTTC.

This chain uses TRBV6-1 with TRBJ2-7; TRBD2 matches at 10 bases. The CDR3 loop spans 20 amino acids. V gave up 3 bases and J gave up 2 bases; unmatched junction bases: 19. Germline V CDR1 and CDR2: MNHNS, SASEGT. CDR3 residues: CASSDLQGSISSGSPYEQYF. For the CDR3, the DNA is TGTGCCAGCAGTGACCTCCAGGGGTCCATTTCTAGCGGGAGCCCCTACGAGCAGTACTTC.

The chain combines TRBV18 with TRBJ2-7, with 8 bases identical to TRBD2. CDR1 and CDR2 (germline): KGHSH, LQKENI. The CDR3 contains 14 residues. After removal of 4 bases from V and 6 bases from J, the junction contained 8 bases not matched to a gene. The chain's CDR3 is CASSLAGGIGEQYF. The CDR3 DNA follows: TGTGCCAGCTCACTCGCGGGGGGCATCGGCGAGCAGTACTTC.

The CDR3 region is CASRLGQGIGYGYTF. The DNA for the CDR3 is TGTGCCAGCAGGCTAGGACAGGGAATAGGCTATGGCTACACCTTC. This rearrangement joins TRBV11-2 to TRBJ1-2, with 8 bases lining up with TRBD1. The germline gives CDR1 SGHAT, CDR2 FQNNGV. With V trimmed by 6 bases and J by 4 bases, 10 bases remained unmatched. This CDR3 contains 15 residues.